The source of this T cell receptor beta chain is a study of CD8 T cells in Susac syndrome. Random hexamers were used to reverse transcribe roughly 0.5 to 1 ug of RNA. TCRdb analysed the immunoSEQ multiplex PCR reads with MiXCR anew, one entry per CDR3 protein. The sample records roughly 88,000 distinct CDR3 sequences, 95% to 97% being singletons. CDR1 is SEHNR, CDR2 FQNEAQ, per germline (reference sequence). Trimming shortened V by 4 bases and J by 2 bases, and 15 bases separated the two germline ends. The length of the CDR3 is 15 residues. The patients with Susac syndrome were individuals who fulfilled the recently defined diagnostic criteria for disease that was either definite or probable. TEMRA cells underwent FACS enrichment and CD8+ and CD4+ T cells underwent negative isolation.

The TCR comes from a human donor with Susac syndrome. Sequenced sample: CD8+ T cells from PBMCs. V and J are TRBV7-9 and TRBJ2-7; a possible D gene is TRBD2 (6 bases). The CDR3 DNA follows: TGTGCCAGCAGCTCAACAAGCTTAGCGGCCTACGAGCAGTACTTC. Amino acid sequence: CASSSTSLAAYEQYF.